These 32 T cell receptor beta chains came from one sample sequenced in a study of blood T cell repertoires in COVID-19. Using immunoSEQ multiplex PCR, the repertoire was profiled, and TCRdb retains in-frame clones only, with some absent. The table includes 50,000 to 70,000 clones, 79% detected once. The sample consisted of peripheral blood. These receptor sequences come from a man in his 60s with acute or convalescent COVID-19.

The CDR3 is CASRPPKGQGNTEAFF. CDR3 sequence (DNA): TGTGCCAGTAGACCGCCAAAGGGACAGGGCAACACTGAAGCTTTCTTT. The V and J genes are TRBV19 and TRBJ1-1, with 9 bases aligning to TRBD1. The CDR3 has 16 residues. CDR1 and CDR2 (germline): LNHDA, SQIVND (reference sequence). V lost 6 bases to trimming and J lost 2 bases; unmatched junction nucleotides: 10.

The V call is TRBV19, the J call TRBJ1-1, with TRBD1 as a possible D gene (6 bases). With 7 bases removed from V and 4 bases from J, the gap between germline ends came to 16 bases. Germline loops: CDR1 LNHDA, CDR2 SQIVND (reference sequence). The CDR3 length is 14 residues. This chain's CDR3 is CASTPQGLGTEAFF. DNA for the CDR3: TGTGCCAGTACCCCACAGGGATTGGGCACTGAAGCTTTCTTT.

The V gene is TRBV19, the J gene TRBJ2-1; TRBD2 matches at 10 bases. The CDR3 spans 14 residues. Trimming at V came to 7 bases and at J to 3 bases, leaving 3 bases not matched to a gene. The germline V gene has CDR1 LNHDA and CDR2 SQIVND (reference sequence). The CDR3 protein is CASKTSGIYNEQFF. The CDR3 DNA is TGTGCCAGTAAAACTAGCGGGATCTACAATGAGCAGTTCTTC. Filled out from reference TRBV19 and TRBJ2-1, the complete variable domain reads DGGITQSPKYLFRKEGQNVTLSCEQNLNHDAMYWYRQDPGQGLRLIYYSQIVNDFQKGDIAEGYSVSREKKESFPLTVTSAQKNPTAFYLCASKTSGIYNEQFFGPGTRLTVL.

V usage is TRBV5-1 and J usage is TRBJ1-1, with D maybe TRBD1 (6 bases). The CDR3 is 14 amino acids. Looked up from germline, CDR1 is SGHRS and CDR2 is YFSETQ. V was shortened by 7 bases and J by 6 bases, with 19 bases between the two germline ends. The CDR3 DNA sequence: TGCGCCAGCTCCCGGGGGGCAGGGCGATCTGAAGCTTTCTTT. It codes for CASSRGAGRSEAFF.

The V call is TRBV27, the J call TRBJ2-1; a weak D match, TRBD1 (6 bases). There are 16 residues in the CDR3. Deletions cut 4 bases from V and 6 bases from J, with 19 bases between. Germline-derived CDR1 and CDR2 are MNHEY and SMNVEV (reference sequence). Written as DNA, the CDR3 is TGTGCCAGCAGTTGGGGGCTAGGTATTATCGTCAATGAGCAGTTCTTC. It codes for CASSWGLGIIVNEQFF.

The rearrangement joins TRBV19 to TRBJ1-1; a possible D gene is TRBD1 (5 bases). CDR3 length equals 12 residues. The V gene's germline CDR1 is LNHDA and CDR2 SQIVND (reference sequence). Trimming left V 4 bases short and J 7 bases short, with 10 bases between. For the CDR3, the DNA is TGTGCCAGTAGTACCCCCAGGGATGAAGCTTTCTTT. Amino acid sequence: CASSTPRDEAFF.

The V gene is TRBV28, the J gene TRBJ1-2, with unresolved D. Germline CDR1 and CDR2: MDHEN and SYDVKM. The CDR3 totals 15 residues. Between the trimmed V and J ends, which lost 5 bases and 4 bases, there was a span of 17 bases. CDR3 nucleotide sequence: TGTGCCAGCAGTCCCGAAGACATTGCGACCTATGGCTACACCTTC. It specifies CASSPEDIATYGYTF.

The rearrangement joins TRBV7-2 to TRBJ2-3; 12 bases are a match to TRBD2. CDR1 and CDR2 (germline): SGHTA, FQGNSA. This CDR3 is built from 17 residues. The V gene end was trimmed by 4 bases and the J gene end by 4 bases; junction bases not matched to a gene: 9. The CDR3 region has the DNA TGTGCCAGCAGCTCCATTAGGACTAGCGGGAAACCAGATACGCAGTATTTT. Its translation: CASSSIRTSGKPDTQYF. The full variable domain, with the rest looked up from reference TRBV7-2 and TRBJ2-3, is GAGVSQSPSNKVTEKGKDVELRCDPISGHTALYWYRQSLGQGLEFLIYFQGNSAPDKSGLPSDRFSAERTGGSVSTLTIQRTQQEDSAVYLCASSSIRTSGKPDTQYFGPGTRLTVL.

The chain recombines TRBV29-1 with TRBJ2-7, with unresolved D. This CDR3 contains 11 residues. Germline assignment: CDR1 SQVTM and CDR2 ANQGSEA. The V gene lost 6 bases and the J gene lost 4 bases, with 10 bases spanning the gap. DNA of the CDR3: TGCAGCGTGGAGAGTATATACGAGCAGTACTTC. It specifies CSVESIYEQYF.

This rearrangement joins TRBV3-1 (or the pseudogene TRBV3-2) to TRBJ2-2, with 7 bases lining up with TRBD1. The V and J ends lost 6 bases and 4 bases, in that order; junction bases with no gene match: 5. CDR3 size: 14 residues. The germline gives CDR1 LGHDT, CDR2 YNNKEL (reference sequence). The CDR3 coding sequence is TGTGCCAGCAGACACAGGGGTTCCACCGGGGAGCTGTTTTTT. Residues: CASRHRGSTGELFF.

CDR3 DNA: TGTGCCAGCAGCGTAGGAAGCGGCTTGAACACTGAAGCTTTCTTT. Its protein is CASSVGSGLNTEAFF. The rearrangement links TRBV9 to TRBJ1-1, with D unresolved. Germline CDR1 SGDLS, CDR2 YYNGEE. V lost 0 bases, J lost 0 bases, and 9 bases lay in between. CDR3 size: 15 residues. Based on the CDR3 plus reference TRBV9 and TRBJ1-1, the full variable domain is DSGVTQTPKHLITATGQRVTLRCSPRSGDLSVYWYQQSLDQGLQFLIQYYNGEERAKGNILERFSAQQFPDLHSELNLSSLELGDSALYFCASSVGSGLNTEAFFGQGTRLTVV.

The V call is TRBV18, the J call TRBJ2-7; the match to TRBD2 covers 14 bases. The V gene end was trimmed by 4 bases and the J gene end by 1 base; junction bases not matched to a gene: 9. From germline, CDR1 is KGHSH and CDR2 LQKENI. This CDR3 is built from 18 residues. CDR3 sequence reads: CASSRGLAGASGSYEQYF. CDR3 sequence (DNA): TGTGCCAGCTCACGGGGACTAGCGGGAGCCTCGGGGTCCTACGAGCAGTACTTC.

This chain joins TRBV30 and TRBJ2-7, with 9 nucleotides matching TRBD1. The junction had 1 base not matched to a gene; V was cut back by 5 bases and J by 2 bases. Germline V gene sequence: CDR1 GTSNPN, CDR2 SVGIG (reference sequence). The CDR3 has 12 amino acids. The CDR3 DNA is TGTGCCTGGGGGGACAGGGCCTACGAGCAGTACTTC. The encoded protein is CAWGDRAYEQYF.

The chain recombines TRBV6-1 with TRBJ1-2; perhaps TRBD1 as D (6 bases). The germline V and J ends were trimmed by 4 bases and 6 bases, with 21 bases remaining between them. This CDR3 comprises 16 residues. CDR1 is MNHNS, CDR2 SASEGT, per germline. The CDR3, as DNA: TGTGCCAGCAGTGCTTGGGGGGGCGGTGAGGTCGATGGCTACACCTTC. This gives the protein CASSAWGGGEVDGYTF.

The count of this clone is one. This chain's CDR3 is CSVDGPSLYNEQFF. CDR3 bases: TGCAGCGTTGACGGGCCTAGCCTCTACAATGAGCAGTTCTTC. V usage is TRBV29-1 and J usage is TRBJ2-1; D is possibly TRBD2 (5 bases). The V gene's germline CDR1 is SQVTM and CDR2 ANQGSEA. The CDR3 is 14 amino acids. Trimming removed 3 bases from V and 3 bases from J, with 12 bases in between.

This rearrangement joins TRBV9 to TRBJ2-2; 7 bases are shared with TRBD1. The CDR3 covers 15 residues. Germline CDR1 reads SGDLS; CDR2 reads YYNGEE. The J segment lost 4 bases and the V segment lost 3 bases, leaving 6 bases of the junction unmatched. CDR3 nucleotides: TGTGCCAGCAGCGCCGACAGGGTGGGCACCGGGGAGCTGTTTTTT. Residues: CASSADRVGTGELFF.

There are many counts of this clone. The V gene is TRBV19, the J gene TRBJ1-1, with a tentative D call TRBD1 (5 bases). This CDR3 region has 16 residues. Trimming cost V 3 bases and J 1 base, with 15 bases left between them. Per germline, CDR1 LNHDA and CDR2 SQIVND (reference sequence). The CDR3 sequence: CASSIRKRQQNTEAFF. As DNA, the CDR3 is TGTGCCAGTAGTATCCGCAAGAGACAGCAGAACACTGAAGCTTTCTTT.

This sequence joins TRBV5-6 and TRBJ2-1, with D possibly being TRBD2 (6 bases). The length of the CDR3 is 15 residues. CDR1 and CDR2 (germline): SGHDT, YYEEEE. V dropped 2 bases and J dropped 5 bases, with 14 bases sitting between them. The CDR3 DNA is TGTGCCAGCAGCTTATACGGGGGAACACACAATGAGCAGTTCTTC. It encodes CASSLYGGTHNEQFF.

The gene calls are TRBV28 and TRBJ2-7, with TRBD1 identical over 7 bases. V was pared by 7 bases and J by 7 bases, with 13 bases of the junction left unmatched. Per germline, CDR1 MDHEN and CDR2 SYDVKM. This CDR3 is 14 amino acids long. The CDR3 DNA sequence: TGTGCCAGCATCCTGACAGGGCCCTTGCGGGAGCAGTACTTC. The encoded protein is CASILTGPLREQYF.

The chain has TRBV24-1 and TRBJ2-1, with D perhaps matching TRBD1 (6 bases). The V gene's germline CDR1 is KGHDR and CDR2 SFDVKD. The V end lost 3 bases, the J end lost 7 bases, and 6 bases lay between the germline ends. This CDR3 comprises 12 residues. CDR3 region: CATSDRGNEQFF. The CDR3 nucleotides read TGTGCCACCAGTGATAGGGGGAATGAGCAGTTCTTC.

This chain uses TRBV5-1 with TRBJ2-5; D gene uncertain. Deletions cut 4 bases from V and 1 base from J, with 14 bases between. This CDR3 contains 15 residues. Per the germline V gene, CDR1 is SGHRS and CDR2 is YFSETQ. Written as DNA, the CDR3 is TGCGCCAGCAGCATTGCCGCAGCAGGCCAAGAGACCCAGTACTTC. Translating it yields CASSIAAAGQETQYF.

The CDR3 coding sequence is TGTGCCTGGAGTCCCGGGAATTCACCCCTCCACTTT. Translation gives CAWSPGNSPLHF. V is TRBV30 and J is TRBJ1-6; no definite D call. Trimming cost V 2 bases and J 7 bases, with 6 bases left between them. The CDR3 has 12 residues. Germline assignment: CDR1 GTSNPN and CDR2 SVGIG (reference sequence).

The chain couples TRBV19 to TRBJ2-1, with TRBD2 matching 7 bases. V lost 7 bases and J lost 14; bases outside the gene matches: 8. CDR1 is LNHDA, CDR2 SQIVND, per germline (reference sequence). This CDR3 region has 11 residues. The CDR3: CASIEAGREFF. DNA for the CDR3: TGTGCCAGTATTGAAGCGGGACGGGAGTTCTTC.

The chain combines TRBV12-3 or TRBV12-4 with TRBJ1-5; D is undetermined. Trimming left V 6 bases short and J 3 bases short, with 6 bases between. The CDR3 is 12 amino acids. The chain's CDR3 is CASRRDNQPQHF. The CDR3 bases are TGTGCCAGCAGACGGGACAATCAGCCCCAGCATTTT.

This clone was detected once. The CDR3 loop reads CASSLDRQYGYTF. CDR3 DNA: TGTGCCAGCAGTCTCGACAGGCAGTATGGCTACACCTTC. The V call is TRBV28, the J call TRBJ1-2; D is perhaps TRBD1 (6 bases). This CDR3 comprises 13 residues. Deletions cut 5 bases from V and 5 bases from J, with 12 bases between. CDR1 is MDHEN, CDR2 SYDVKM, per germline.

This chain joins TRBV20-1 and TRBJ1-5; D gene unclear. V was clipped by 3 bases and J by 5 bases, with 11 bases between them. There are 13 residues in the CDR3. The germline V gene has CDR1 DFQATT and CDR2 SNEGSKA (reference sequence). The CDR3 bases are TGCAGTGCTAGTCTTCAGTTGGATCAGCCCCAGCATTTT. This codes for CSASLQLDQPQHF.

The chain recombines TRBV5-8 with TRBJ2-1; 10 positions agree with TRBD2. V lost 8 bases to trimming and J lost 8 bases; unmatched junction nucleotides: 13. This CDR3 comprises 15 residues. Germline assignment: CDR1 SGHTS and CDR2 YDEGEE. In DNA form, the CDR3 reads TGTGCCAGTGGGCTAGCGGGAGATCGGTACGATGAGCAGTTCTTC. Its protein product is CASGLAGDRYDEQFF.

The CDR3 coding sequence is TGTGCCAGCAGTACCCCGGGGAAAGCCTATGGCTACACCTTC. Protein sequence: CASSTPGKAYGYTF. This chain joins TRBV28 and TRBJ1-2; unclear D gene. V lost 5 bases to trimming and J lost 4 bases, with 14 bases between them. Germline-derived CDR1 and CDR2 are MDHEN and SYDVKM. CDR3 length equals 14 residues.

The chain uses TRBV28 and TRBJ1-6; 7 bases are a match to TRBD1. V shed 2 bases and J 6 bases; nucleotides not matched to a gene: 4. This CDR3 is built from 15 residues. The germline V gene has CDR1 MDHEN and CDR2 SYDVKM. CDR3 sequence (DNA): TGTGCCAGCAGTTTAGGGGGGACAGCTAATTCACCCCTCCACTTT. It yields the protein CASSLGGTANSPLHF.

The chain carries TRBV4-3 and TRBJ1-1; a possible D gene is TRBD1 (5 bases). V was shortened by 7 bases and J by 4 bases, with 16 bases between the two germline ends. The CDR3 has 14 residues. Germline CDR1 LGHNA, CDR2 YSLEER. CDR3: CASTLDRGGTEAFF. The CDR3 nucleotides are TGCGCCAGCACCTTAGACCGCGGGGGCACTGAAGCTTTCTTT.

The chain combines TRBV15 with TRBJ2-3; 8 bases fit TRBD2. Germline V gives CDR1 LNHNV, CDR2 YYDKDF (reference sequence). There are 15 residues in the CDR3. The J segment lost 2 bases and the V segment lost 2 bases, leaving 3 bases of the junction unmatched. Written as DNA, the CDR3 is TGTGCCACCAGCAGAACTAGCGGCCACACAGATACGCAGTATTTT. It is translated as CATSRTSGHTDTQYF.

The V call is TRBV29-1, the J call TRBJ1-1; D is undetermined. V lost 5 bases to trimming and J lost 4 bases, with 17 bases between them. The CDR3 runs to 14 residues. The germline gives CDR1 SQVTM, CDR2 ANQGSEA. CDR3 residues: CSVLAGGPSTEAFF. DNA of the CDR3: TGCAGCGTTCTGGCAGGAGGGCCGAGCACTGAAGCTTTCTTT. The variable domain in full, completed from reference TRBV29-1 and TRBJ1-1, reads SAVISQKPSRDICQRGTSLTIQCQVDSQVTMMFWYRQQPGQSLTLIATANQGSEATYESGFVIDKFPISRPNLTFSTLTVSNMSPEDSSIYLCSVLAGGPSTEAFFGQGTRLTVV.